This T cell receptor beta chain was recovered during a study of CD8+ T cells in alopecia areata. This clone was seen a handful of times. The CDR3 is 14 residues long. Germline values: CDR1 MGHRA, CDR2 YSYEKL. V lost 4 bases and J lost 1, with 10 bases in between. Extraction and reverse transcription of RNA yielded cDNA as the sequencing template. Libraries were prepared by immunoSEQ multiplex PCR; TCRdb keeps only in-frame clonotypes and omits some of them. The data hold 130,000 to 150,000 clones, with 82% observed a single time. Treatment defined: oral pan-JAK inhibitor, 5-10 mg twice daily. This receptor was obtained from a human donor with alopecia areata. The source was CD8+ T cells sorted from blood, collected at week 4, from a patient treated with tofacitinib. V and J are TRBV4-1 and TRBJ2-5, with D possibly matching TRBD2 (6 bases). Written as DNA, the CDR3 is TGCGCCAGCAGCCCAGGGACTTCCCAAGAGACCCAGTACTTC. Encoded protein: CASSPGTSQETQYF.